This TCR beta chain was recovered during a study of shared clonotypes between healthy human individuals (dated by TCRdb to about 2020). For the wider study: A few men and a couple of women, aged 18 to 49 years, made up the cohort. For each donor, CD4 naive and CD4 memory were each given three plates, CD8 naive was given two plates, and CD8 memory was given one plate. The study deeply sequenced blood TCR repertoires of about 5 healthy adults to estimate repertoire size and the extent of clonotype sharing between individuals. To increase sequencing depth and limit assay-specific biases, different laboratories used diverse techniques to prepare libraries and sequence TCR repertoires. Per donor, leukapheresis produced somewhere between about 0.94 and 9 billion PBMCs. The investigation overall reported the following: Even with the large sequencing depth, rarefaction of the sorted-subset datasets indicated that sequencing was incomplete. Pairwise subsampling indicated that sequencing depth was expected to affect the degree of clonotype sharing among donors. About 5% of naive CD4, roughly 3.5% of naive CD8, 2.3% of memory CD4, and about 0.4% of memory CD8 clonotypes were shared across a few donors. Naive subsets generally had larger estimated clonotype richness than memory subsets did. The genetic and exposure-history diversity represented was limited by the small number of donors. Clonotypes shared by all four sorted-subset donors showed higher generation probabilities than non-shared clonotypes. Only blood was sampled, and tissue TCR repertoires likely differ from those in blood.

Including the terminal cysteine and phenylalanine, the CDR3 comprises 15 residues. Of the read, only the CDR3 DNA is kept; its 45 bases are in frame from base 1. CDR1 SNHLY and CDR2 FYNNEI are derived from the germline V gene. Trimming at the junction amounts to 2 bases on V and 4 bases on J, and the germline ends lie 12 bases apart. The donors were healthy, HIV-negative adults who had no recently reported acute infections or vaccinations. All donors were Caucasian adults living in Nashville, Tennessee, USA. CD4+ T cells were enriched by magnetic negative selection; naive cells were then positively selected on CD45RA, and the negative fraction formed the memory subset. After blood collection by leukapheresis, PBMCs were isolated using Ficoll-Histopaque density gradient centrifugation and then cryopreserved in the vapor phase of liquid nitrogen. Analytical flow cytometry was used to check the purity and quantity of each magnetically sorted T cell population. Genomic DNA was isolated from every sorted fraction and measured by UV absorbance on a Nanodrop 2000c.

Remarks on this clone: The specificity of this receptor is unknown. No qualities accompany the bases; no much larger clone lies one base away.

Using the deep immunoSEQ assay, multiplex PCR amplified TCR CDR3 regions from genomic DNA. For each cell subset, the extracted genomic DNA was distributed evenly across all wells of several immunoSEQ 96-well plates, and each plate served as one replicate. For sorted subsets, 150 to 200 ng genomic DNA, equal to some 28,000 T cell genomes, was loaded into each replicate PCR. The purified libraries were quantified using a Qubit 3.0 fluorometer, sized with a Bioanalyzer 2100, and then quantified again using the KAPA Library Quantification kit. A separate single-read 150-cycle Illumina NextSeq 550 flow cell was used to sequence each immunoSEQ 96-well plate. The paper's data handling went like this. Because only junctional sequences without quality scores were contained in the immunoSEQ output, filtering matching that applied to full-length reads could not be performed. Sequences were annotated with PyIR, a Python wrapper for IgBLAST v1.9, using IMGT germline references to assign V/J genes and CDR3. Reads were filtered out if the reads had weak V/J assignments (E-value above 1e-6), no CDR3, stop codons, out-of-frame junctions, or ambiguous translated residues. V3J clonotypes were defined by identical inferred V gene, J gene, and CDR3 amino acid sequence. To compute the percentage overlap between repertoires, the number of shared unique clonotypes was divided by the size of the smaller repertoire. Repertoire richness was assessed with RTK rarefaction, the Chao1 estimator, and Recon v2.1 estimates of unobserved clonotypes. Generation probabilities for all TCRbeta clonotypes obtained by the gDNA method from a handful of donors were computed using OLGA. TCRdb holds this immuneACCESS table with in-frame rearrangements only. Some clones are missing; in checked studies, unresolved V genes explain under half, and the rest has no known cause. V, J and clone size are those of that table, while D and trimming were read from the DNA. This sample holds 2 million to 2.5 million clones; 85% to 95% were observed only once. The ten largest make up around 0.38% of the sample.

This sequence originates from a young man in good health. Some clones in this sample may be carry-over from other donors' samples. Material for sequencing was naive CD4+ T cells from PBMCs. The cell subset or site label corresponds to: CD45RA+ positively selected. This chain is built from TRBV2 and TRBJ2-1; a weak D assignment points to TRBD1 (6 bases agree). The CDR3 reads as follows: CASSELSGTYNEQFF. The nucleotide sequence is given as TGTGCCAGCAGTGAATTGTCGGGGACATACAATGAGCAGTTCTTC.